The clone carrying this T cell receptor (beta chain) has more than one count but fewer than ten. The target antigen is unknown. Libraries of naive CD8 T cells were made from approximately 22,000 to 940,000 sorted cells. They used 10%, 30% or 50% RNA. Germline V gene lookup returns CDR1 WSHSY and CDR2 SAAADI. Trimming pared 3 bases from V and 4 bases from J, leaving 6 bases between. CDR3 length: 12 amino acids. This specimen belongs to a study of molecular identifiers for immune sequencing clone quantification. Looking at the study overall: Naive CD8 cell RNA, from around 20,000 or 100,000 cells, was split five ways in replicates, with four sequenced. Findings and caveats of the study: Single-cell amounts of spiked Jurkat TCR RNA were reportedly detectable among over 900,000 naive cells. Clones of above 20 RNA copies carried over 99% of effector molecules; in naive cells they carried under 1%.

TCRdb itself ran the PCR reads through MiXCR, one entry per CDR3 protein. The table lists approximately 550,000 distinct CDR3 sequences, over 20% of them singletons. The TCR sequence derives from a human donor in good health. Some libraries in this study had Jurkat cell RNA spiked in. Sequenced: naive CD8+ T cells from blood, with Jurkat cell RNA spiked in. The subset denotes: FACS-sorted CD8+CD4-CCR7+CD45RA+ naive T cells. This chain joins TRBV10-2 and TRBJ2-5, with no clear D. DNA for the CDR3: TGCGCCAGCAGTGATTTTCGAGAGACCCAGTACTTC. Encoded protein: CASSDFRETQYF.